The clone carrying this T cell receptor beta chain was recorded at least ten times. Its antigen is unidentified. Germline V gene data show CDR1 as MNHEY and CDR2 as SVGAGI. V was cut by 4 bases and J by 5 bases, with 12 bases left in between. This CDR3 is 13 amino acids long. Amplification targeted TCR beta CDR3 regions from RNA transcripts. A set of HTBI primers served as the primers for a first-round RT-PCR of the TCR CDR3. TCRdb fed the multiplex PCR reads into MiXCR, producing one record per CDR3 protein. The sample carries 350,000 to 400,000 distinct CDR3 sequences, roughly 19% recorded once. This specimen belongs to a study of T cells in Graves' hyperthyroidism and ophthalmopathy. Overall study results and limits: A model built on 13 V-J features separated ophthalmopathy from stable hyperthyroidism.

The TCR was taken from a woman younger than 30 with Graves' hyperthyroidism. J is TRBJ2-7 and V is TRBV6-5, with D possibly TRBD1 on 6 matching bases. Sample: blood. Here the CDR3 reads CASSFVGADEQYF. CDR3 DNA: TGTGCCAGCAGTTTCGTGGGGGCCGACGAGCAGTACTTC.